The 23 T cell receptor beta chains reported below all come from one sample, sequenced in a study of identical twins. TCRdb used MiXCR to reprocess the 5' RACE reads, holding one entry per CDR3 protein. The sample lists about 250,000 distinct CDR3 sequences; approximately 6.8% were seen once. Another study also made use of these data, one on yellow fever vaccine responses in identical twins.

The sample consisted of CD8+ T cells sorted from blood. Receptors were obtained from a woman between 18 and 29 years old in good health.

This clonotype was seen only a few times. This chain connects TRBV9 to TRBJ1-1; 7 nucleotides agree with TRBD1. The CDR3 runs to 13 residues. Germline CDR1 is SGDLS and CDR2 is YYNGEE. V was clipped by 3 bases and J by 6 bases; unmatched bases: 5. Here the CDR3 DNA reads TGTGCCAGCAGCGGCACAGGGGCGGCTGAAGCTTTCTTT. This translates into CASSGTGAAEAFF.

This clonotype occurred a few times. V usage is TRBV12-3 or TRBV12-4 and J usage is TRBJ2-1; perhaps TRBD2 as D (6 bases). The CDR3 spans 17 residues. Between the trimmed V and J ends, which lost 4 bases and 0 bases, there was a span of 16 bases. CDR3 region: CASSSLGGVSSYNEQFF. DNA for the CDR3: TGTGCCAGCAGTTCCCTAGGCGGGGTAAGCTCCTACAATGAGCAGTTCTTC.

This clonotype has more than one count but fewer than ten. This chain joins TRBV3-1 and TRBJ2-1; 8 bases line up with TRBD2. CDR3 length equals 17 residues. J was trimmed by 6 bases and V by 4 bases; bases with no gene match: 14. CDR1 is LGHDT, CDR2 YNNKEL, per germline (reference sequence). CDR3 amino acids: CASSPRDSGAPLNEQFF. CDR3 DNA: TGTGCCAGCAGCCCTCGAGATAGCGGGGCCCCCCTCAATGAGCAGTTCTTC.

This clonotype was counted many times. This chain uses TRBV7-7 with TRBJ2-5; 11 bases match TRBD2. The CDR3 consists of 17 residues. V was pared by 5 bases and J by 2 bases, with 10 bases of the junction left unmatched. CDR1 is SSHAT, CDR2 FNYEAQ, per germline (reference sequence). In DNA, the CDR3 is TGTGCCAGCAGCAGAAGACTAGCGGGGCCTGAACAAGAGACCCAGTACTTC. Encoded protein: CASSRRLAGPEQETQYF.

This clonotype was observed a handful of times. V is TRBV24-1 and J is TRBJ2-3, with D possibly being TRBD1 (5 bases). The CDR3 totals 18 residues. Germline CDR1 and CDR2: KGHDR and SFDVKD. Trimming stripped 0 bases from V and 0 bases from J, with 15 bases between. The CDR3: CATSDLQWQGDSTDTQYF. The CDR3, as DNA: TGTGCCACCAGTGATTTGCAGTGGCAGGGCGATAGCACAGATACGCAGTATTTT.

The V and J genes are TRBV4-1 and TRBJ1-4; 9 nucleotides line up with TRBD1. Germline V CDR1 and CDR2: MGHRA, YSYEKL. This CDR3 is 18 amino acids long. J gave up 7 bases and V 2 bases, and 14 bases lay outside the gene matches. The CDR3 spells CASSQLTPGQGRSEKLFF. In DNA, the CDR3 is TGCGCCAGCAGCCAACTCACTCCGGGACAGGGTAGGAGTGAAAAACTGTTTTTT.

V gene TRBV7-9 combines with J gene TRBJ2-7; 7 nucleotides line up with TRBD1. The CDR3 runs 16 residues. Germline V gives CDR1 SEHNR, CDR2 FQNEAQ (reference sequence). V dropped 1 base and J dropped 4; count of bases not matched to a gene: 10. The CDR3 loop is CASSLGAGTDPYEQYF. DNA of the CDR3: TGTGCCAGCAGCTTAGGAGCCGGGACAGACCCTTACGAGCAGTACTTC.

This clonotype was recorded at least ten times. The chain uses TRBV12-3 or TRBV12-4 and TRBJ2-1; TRBD1 might be the D (6 bases). The V end lost 4 bases, the J end lost 10 bases, and 11 bases lay between the germline ends. The CDR3 runs 12 residues. CDR3 residues: CASSYDRIEQFF. In DNA form, the CDR3 reads TGTGCCAGCAGTTATGACAGGATCGAGCAGTTCTTC.

This clonotype was counted only a few times. V and J are TRBV7-9 and TRBJ2-1; TRBD2 agrees at 8 bases. Unmatched junction bases numbered 5, after V lost 8 bases and J lost 8 bases. In germline, CDR1 is SEHNR, CDR2 FQNEAQ (reference sequence). The CDR3 runs to 12 residues. The CDR3 region is CASGLAFDEQFF. The CDR3 DNA sequence: TGTGCCAGCGGACTAGCCTTTGATGAGCAGTTCTTC.

A few counts support this clonotype. This chain joins TRBV7-9 and TRBJ2-1; 7 positions match TRBD2. The CDR3 consists of 16 residues. Germline values: CDR1 SEHNR, CDR2 FQNEAQ (reference sequence). Trimming at V came to 5 bases and at J to 5 bases, leaving 12 bases not matched to a gene. The CDR3 coding sequence is TGTGCCAGCAGCCCACCCGTGGGAGGGCCGCACAATGAGCAGTTCTTC. Translation gives CASSPPVGGPHNEQFF.

There are a few counts of this clonotype. This chain joins TRBV10-3 and TRBJ2-3; the match to TRBD2 covers 7 bases. Germline V lookup: CDR1 ENHRY, CDR2 SYGVKD. The J segment lost 2 bases and the V segment lost 3 bases, leaving 5 bases of the junction unmatched. CDR3 size: 15 residues. The chain's CDR3 is CAISEGERDTDTQYF. As DNA, the CDR3 is TGTGCCATCAGTGAAGGGGAGCGGGACACAGATACGCAGTATTTT.

This clonotype was found many times. The chain recombines TRBV28 with TRBJ1-4; perhaps TRBD1 as D (6 bases). Trimming removed 1 base from V and 6 bases from J, with 12 bases in between. Germline values: CDR1 MDHEN, CDR2 SYDVKM. This CDR3 has 15 amino acids. Written as DNA, the CDR3 is TGTGCCAGCAGTTTATCTGACAGGATTCATGAAAAACTGTTTTTT. This sequence encodes CASSLSDRIHEKLFF.

The table lists this clonotype with a few counts. V and J are TRBV28 and TRBJ2-3; 7 bases are a match to TRBD1. The CDR3 length is 18 residues. Germline CDR1 MDHEN, CDR2 SYDVKM. The trim removed 7 bases at V and 1 base at J, leaving 17 bases unmatched. The CDR3 region has the DNA TGTGCCAGCACCCCCCAGGGGGAGCTTTTTTACCGCACAGATACGCAGTATTTT. The encoded protein is CASTPQGELFYRTDTQYF. The full variable domain, its missing parts supplied by reference TRBV28 and TRBJ2-3, is DVKVTQSSRYLVKRTGEKVFLECVQDMDHENMFWYRQDPGLGLRLIYFSYDVKMKEKGDIPEGYSVSREKKERFSLILESASTNQTSMYLCASTPQGELFYRTDTQYFGPGTRLTVL.

The chain uses TRBV11-2 and TRBJ2-2; D is unresolved. The germline V and J ends were trimmed by 1 base and 1 base, with 10 bases remaining between them. The CDR3 spans 16 residues. Germline V gives CDR1 SGHAT, CDR2 FQNNGV. The CDR3 loop is CASSLAGSQNTGELFF. Here the CDR3 DNA reads TGTGCCAGCAGCTTAGCTGGATCACAGAACACCGGGGAGCTGTTTTTT.

The chain links TRBV6-4 to TRBJ2-4, with 8 bases that match TRBD2. The CDR3 runs 15 residues. Germline loops: CDR1 MRHNA, CDR2 SNTAGT. Germline trimming cut 7 bases from V and 1 base from J; bases unmatched to any gene: 6. The CDR3 DNA follows: TGTGCCAGCAAGGCTAGCGGGTACGCCAAAAACATTCAGTACTTC. Its protein is CASKASGYAKNIQYF.

There are many counts of this clonotype. J is TRBJ2-5 and V is TRBV4-1; 9 bases fit TRBD2. The CDR3 covers 14 residues. Germline V gives CDR1 MGHRA, CDR2 YSYEKL. The V gene end was trimmed by 5 bases and the J gene end by 5 bases; junction bases not matched to a gene: 6. CDR3 nucleotide sequence: TGCGCCAGCAGCGGGGCGGGAGGGGATGAGACCCAGTACTTC. This translates into CASSGAGGDETQYF.

The table lists this clonotype with many counts. The V call is TRBV2, the J call TRBJ2-7; D gene uncertain. This CDR3 is 13 amino acids long. The V end was cut by 4 bases, the J end by 9 bases, with 16 bases between. Looked up from germline, CDR1 is SNHLY and CDR2 is FYNNEI. In nucleotides, the CDR3 is TGTGCCAGCAGTGGCCACAACAGTGATGGGCAGTACTTC. Translating gives CASSGHNSDGQYF. Based on the CDR3 plus reference TRBV2 and TRBJ2-7, the full variable domain is EPEVTQTPSHQVTQMGQEVILRCVPISNHLYFYWYRQILGQKVEFLVSFYNNEISEKSEIFDDQFSVERPDGSNFTLKIRSTKLEDSAMYFCASSGHNSDGQYFGPGTRLTVT.

Many counts were recorded for this clonotype. The CDR3, as DNA: TGTGCCAGCAGTTTAGGCACAGGGCGTAATCAGCCCCAGCATTTT. Translated, it gives CASSLGTGRNQPQHF. The chain links TRBV12-3 or TRBV12-4 to TRBJ1-5, with D possibly matching TRBD1 (6 bases). V lost 1 base, J lost 4 bases, and 11 bases lay in between. The CDR3 has 15 residues.

This clonotype was seen only a few times. The chain recombines TRBV28 with TRBJ1-1, with no clear D. V was clipped by 7 bases and J by 1 base, with 7 bases between them. CDR1 MDHEN and CDR2 SYDVKM come from the germline V gene. CDR3 length equals 12 residues. DNA of the CDR3: TGTGCCAGCACATTTGGGAACACTGAAGCTTTCTTT. Its protein product is CASTFGNTEAFF.

This clonotype was found a few times. This rearrangement joins TRBV12-5 to TRBJ1-2; no firm D call. Looked up from germline, CDR1 is LGHNT and CDR2 is FRNRAP. The CDR3 runs 14 residues. Between the trimmed V and J ends, which lost 5 bases and 3 bases, there was a span of 13 bases. CDR3 in DNA: TGTGCTAGTGGTCCGTCGTCAGTCGACTATGGCTACACCTTC. It encodes CASGPSSVDYGYTF. The full variable domain, its missing parts supplied by reference TRBV12-5 and TRBJ1-2, is DARVTQTPRHKVTEMGQEVTMRCQPILGHNTVFWYRQTMMQGLELLAYFRNRAPLDDSGMPKDRFSAEMPDATLATLKIQPSEPRDSAVYFCASGPSSVDYGYTFGSGTRLTVV.

This clonotype was counted only a few times. The V and J genes are TRBV5-1 and TRBJ2-1, with D possibly matching TRBD1 (6 bases). The V end was cut by 1 base, the J end by 8 bases, with 28 bases between. Germline lookup yields CDR1 SGHRS and CDR2 YFSETQ. There are 19 residues in the CDR3. The CDR3 bases are TGCGCCAGCAGCTTGAGACCCGGGACACGGAATGTCGTTGTCGATGAGCAGTTCTTC. Amino acid sequence: CASSLRPGTRNVVVDEQFF. Complete variable domain (other parts from reference TRBV5-1 and TRBJ2-1): KAGVTQTPRYLIKTRGQQVTLSCSPISGHRSVSWYQQTPGQGLQFLFEYFSETQRNKGNFPGRFSGRQFSNSRSEMNVSTLELGDSALYLCASSLRPGTRNVVVDEQFFGPGTRLTVL.

This chain uses TRBV14 with TRBJ2-1; D not certain. Germline V gene data show CDR1 as SGHDN and CDR2 as FVKESK. CDR3 length: 13 amino acids. V was cut by 6 bases and J by 3 bases, with 9 bases left in between. CDR3 sequence (DNA): TGTGCCAGCAGTTCGCTCCTCTACAATGAGCAGTTCTTC. Amino acid sequence: CASSSLLYNEQFF.

This clonotype was recorded a few times. The CDR3 region is CASGPTSDYNEQFF. The CDR3 DNA is TGTGCTAGTGGTCCCACTAGCGACTACAATGAGCAGTTCTTC. The rearrangement uses TRBV12-5 and TRBJ2-1; 7 bases map to TRBD2. The junction had 4 bases not matched to a gene; V was cut back by 5 bases and J by 3 bases. This CDR3 has 14 residues. The V gene's germline CDR1 is LGHNT and CDR2 FRNRAP.